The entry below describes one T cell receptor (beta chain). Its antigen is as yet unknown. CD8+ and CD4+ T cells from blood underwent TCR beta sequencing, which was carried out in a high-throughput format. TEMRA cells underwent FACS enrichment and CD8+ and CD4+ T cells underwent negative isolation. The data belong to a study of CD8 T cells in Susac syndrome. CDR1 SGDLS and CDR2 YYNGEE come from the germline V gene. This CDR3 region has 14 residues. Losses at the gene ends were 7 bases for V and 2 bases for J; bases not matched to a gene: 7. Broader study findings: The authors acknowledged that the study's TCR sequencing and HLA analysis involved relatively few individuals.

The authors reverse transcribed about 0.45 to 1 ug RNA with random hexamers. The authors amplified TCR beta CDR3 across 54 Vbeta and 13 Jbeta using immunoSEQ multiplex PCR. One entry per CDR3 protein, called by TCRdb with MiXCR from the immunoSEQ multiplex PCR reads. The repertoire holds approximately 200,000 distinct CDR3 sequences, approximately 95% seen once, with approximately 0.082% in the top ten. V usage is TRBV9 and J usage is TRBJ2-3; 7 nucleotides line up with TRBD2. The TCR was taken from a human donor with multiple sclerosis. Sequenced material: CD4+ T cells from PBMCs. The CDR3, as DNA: TGTGCCAGCGGTAGCGGGTTTTCCACAGATACGCAGTATTTT. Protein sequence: CASGSGFSTDTQYF.